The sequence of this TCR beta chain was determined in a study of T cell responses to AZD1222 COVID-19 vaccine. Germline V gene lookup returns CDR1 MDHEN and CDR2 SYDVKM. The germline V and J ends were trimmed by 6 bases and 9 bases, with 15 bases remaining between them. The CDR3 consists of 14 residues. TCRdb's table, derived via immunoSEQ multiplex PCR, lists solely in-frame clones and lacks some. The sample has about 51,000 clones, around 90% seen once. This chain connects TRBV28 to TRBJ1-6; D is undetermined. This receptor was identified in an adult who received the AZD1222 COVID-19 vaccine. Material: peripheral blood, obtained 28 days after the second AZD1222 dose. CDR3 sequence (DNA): TGTGCCAGCAGACCTGCCAAGGCCGGTTCACCCCTCCACTTT. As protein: CASRPAKAGSPLHF. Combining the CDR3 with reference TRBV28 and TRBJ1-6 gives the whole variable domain DVKVTQSSRYLVKRTGEKVFLECVQDMDHENMFWYRQDPGLGLRLIYFSYDVKMKEKGDIPEGYSVSREKKERFSLILESASTNQTSMYLCASRPAKAGSPLHFGNGTRLTVT.